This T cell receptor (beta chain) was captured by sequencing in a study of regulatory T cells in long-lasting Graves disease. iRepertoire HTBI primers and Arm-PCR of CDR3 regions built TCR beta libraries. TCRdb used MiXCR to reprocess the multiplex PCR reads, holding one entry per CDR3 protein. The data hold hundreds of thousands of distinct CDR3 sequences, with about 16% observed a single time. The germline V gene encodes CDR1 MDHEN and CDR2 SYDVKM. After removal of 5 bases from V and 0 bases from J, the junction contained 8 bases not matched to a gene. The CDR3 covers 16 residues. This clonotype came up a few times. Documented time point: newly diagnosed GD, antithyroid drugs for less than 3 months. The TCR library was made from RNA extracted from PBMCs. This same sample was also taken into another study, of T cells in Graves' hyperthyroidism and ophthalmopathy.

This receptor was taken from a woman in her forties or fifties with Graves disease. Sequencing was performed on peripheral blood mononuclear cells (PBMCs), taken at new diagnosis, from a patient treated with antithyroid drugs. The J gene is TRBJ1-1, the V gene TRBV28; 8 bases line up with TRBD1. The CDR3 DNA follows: TGTGCCAGCAGTCAGCCCGGGACAGGCTTGAACACTGAAGCTTTCTTT. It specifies CASSQPGTGLNTEAFF.